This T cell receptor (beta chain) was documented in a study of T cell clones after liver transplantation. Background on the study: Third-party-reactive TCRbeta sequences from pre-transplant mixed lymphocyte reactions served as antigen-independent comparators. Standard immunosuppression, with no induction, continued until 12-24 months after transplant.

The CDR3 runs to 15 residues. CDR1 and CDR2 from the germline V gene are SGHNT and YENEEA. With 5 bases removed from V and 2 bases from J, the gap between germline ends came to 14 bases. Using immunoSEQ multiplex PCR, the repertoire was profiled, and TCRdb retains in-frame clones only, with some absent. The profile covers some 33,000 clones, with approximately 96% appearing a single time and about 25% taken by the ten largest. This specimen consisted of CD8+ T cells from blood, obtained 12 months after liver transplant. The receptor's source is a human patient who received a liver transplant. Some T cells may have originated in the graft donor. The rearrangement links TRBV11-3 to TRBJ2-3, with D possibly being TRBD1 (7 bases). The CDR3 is CASSPDREDTDTQYF. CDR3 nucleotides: TGTGCCAGCAGCCCAGACAGGGAGGACACAGATACGCAGTATTTT.